The 8 T cell receptor beta chains below come from one sample, sequenced in a study of blood T cell repertoires in COVID-19. The protocol was immunoSEQ multiplex PCR, while the TCRdb copy is restricted to in-frame clones and leaves out a portion. The sample has around 99,000 clones; around 74% are singletons. The sample consisted of peripheral blood. The source is a woman of 80 years or more with active or convalescent COVID-19.

V gene TRBV9 combines with J gene TRBJ1-4; 7 bases align to TRBD1. Germline CDR1 and CDR2: SGDLS and YYNGEE. Trimming took 1 base from V and 6 from J; bases not matched to a gene: 6. CDR3 length equals 15 residues. The CDR3 loop is CASSVFGTADEKLFF. CDR3 DNA sequence: TGTGCCAGCAGCGTATTCGGGACAGCGGATGAAAAACTGTTTTTT.

J is TRBJ2-1 and V is TRBV6-5; 14 bases line up with TRBD2. The CDR3 has 16 amino acids. Germline V gene lookup returns CDR1 MNHEY and CDR2 SVGAGI. The junction had 7 bases not matched to a gene; V was cut back by 2 bases and J by 10 bases. Written as DNA, the CDR3 is TGTGCCAGCAGTTACGGGACTAGCGGGAGAGTAGGGGAGCAGTTCTTC. Protein product: CASSYGTSGRVGEQFF.

The V and J genes are TRBV9 and TRBJ1-3, with D perhaps matching TRBD1 (6 bases). Germline CDR1 and CDR2: SGDLS and YYNGEE. V lost 3 bases, J lost 7 bases, and 17 bases lay in between. CDR3 length equals 15 residues. The CDR3 sequence: CASSEAPDSWNTIYF. The CDR3 nucleotides read TGTGCCAGCAGCGAAGCCCCGGACAGTTGGAACACCATATATTTT.

This rearrangement joins TRBV6-6 to TRBJ2-2, with 8 bases aligning to TRBD2. There are 15 residues in the CDR3. V shed 10 bases, J shed 7 bases, and the junction held 14 bases outside the gene matches. Per germline, CDR1 MNHNY and CDR2 SVGAGI (reference sequence). In DNA, the CDR3 is TGTGCCATTAGATCTCAGCCGGGAGGGGGCGGGGAGCTGTTTTTT. Its translation is CAIRSQPGGGGELFF.

The chain employs TRBV10-1 and TRBJ1-5, with unresolved D. CDR1 is WNHNN and CDR2 is SYGVQD in the germline V gene (reference sequence). The CDR3 is 16 residues long. V lost 0 bases and J 6 bases, leaving 15 bases between the germline ends. CDR3 nucleotide sequence: TGCGCCAGCAGTGAGTCTTGTGGGTTAGAGGGTCAGCCCCAGCATTTT. Amino acid sequence: CASSESCGLEGQPQHF.

This rearrangement joins TRBV21-1 to TRBJ2-7; the D call of TRBD1 is as the table states it, not checked on the DNA. TRBV21-1 is an annotated pseudogene. This CDR3 contains 15 residues. The CDR3 nucleotides are TGTGCCAGCAGCAAAGTTGGCAGGGGGCTCAACGAGCAGTACTTC. It encodes CASSKVGRGLNEQYF.

The chain joins TRBV10-3 to TRBJ1-2; a possible D gene is TRBD1 (5 bases). The CDR3 runs 14 residues. The ends were cut back, 2 bases at V and 4 bases at J, with 11 bases in the middle. CDR1 and CDR2 from the germline V gene are ENHRY and SYGVKD. The CDR3 DNA is TGTGCCATCAGTGAGGGAGGGGTAGGCTATGGCTACACCTTC. Amino acid sequence: CAISEGGVGYGYTF.

This clone was seen once. This chain connects TRBV18 to TRBJ2-7; 8 bases match TRBD2. This CDR3 comprises 14 residues. The germline CDR1 and CDR2 sequences are KGHSH and LQKENI. Trimming cost V 3 bases and J 7 bases; bases outside gene matches: 8. The CDR3, as DNA: TGTGCCAGCTCACCCGGGGGGGGCCCGGGGGAGCAGTACTTC. As protein: CASSPGGGPGEQYF.